Each of the 25 T cell receptor beta chains below was sequenced from the same sample in a study of Ad26.COV2.S vaccination and SARS-CoV-2 variants. Here immunoSEQ multiplex PCR was the method, and the copy in TCRdb shows in-frame clones only, minus some. The table includes 300,000 to 350,000 clones, roughly 90% detected once. Treatment specified: about 20 received Ad26.COV2.S at low or high dose, single or two shots; 5 received placebo; per-sample allocation not given. At day 63 after the first vaccine or placebo injection, samples were drawn. Here the sequenced sample was peripheral blood, taken in a trial of Ad26.COV2.S vaccine versus placebo. The receptor source for this set is a person aged 18-65 years who received the Ad26.COV2.S COVID-19 vaccine or a placebo.

The rearrangement joins TRBV19 to TRBJ1-1; D ambiguous. Germline values: CDR1 LNHDA, CDR2 SQIVND (reference sequence). This CDR3 is built from 19 residues. The V gene lost 7 bases and the J gene lost 8 bases, with 35 bases spanning the gap. The CDR3 nucleotides read TGTGCCAGTAAGACGTTTGTCAAGGGTTCGTCACTGTCTCTTTCGGAAGCTTTCTTT. Protein sequence: CASKTFVKGSSLSLSEAFF.

In its sample, this clone was seen once. The chain employs TRBV19 and TRBJ2-1; D is perhaps TRBD2 (7 bases). CDR1 and CDR2 from the germline V gene are LNHDA and SQIVND (reference sequence). Deletions cut 6 bases from V and 2 bases from J, with 17 bases between. This CDR3 has 16 amino acids. The CDR3 nucleotides are TGTGCCAGTAGCATTGAGGGGGGGTCCACCTACAATGAGCAGTTCTTC. This gives the protein CASSIEGGSTYNEQFF.

This chain connects TRBV19 to TRBJ1-1; D gene uncertain. CDR3 length: 14 residues. With 5 bases removed from V and 4 bases from J, the gap between germline ends came to 14 bases. Per the germline V gene, CDR1 is LNHDA and CDR2 is SQIVND (reference sequence). CDR3 amino acids: CASSLTEGTTEAFF. The CDR3 bases are TGTGCCAGTAGTCTCACCGAGGGTACCACTGAAGCTTTCTTT.

In this sample, this clone turned up once. The chain joins TRBV27 to TRBJ2-2, with a weak D call TRBD1 (5 bases). This CDR3 is built from 18 residues. Germline values: CDR1 MNHEY, CDR2 SMNVEV (reference sequence). Trimming stripped 2 bases from V and 5 bases from J, with 21 bases between. Here the CDR3 DNA reads TGTGCCAGCAGTTTACGAACAGGACCGATAAGAGAGACCGGGGAGCTGTTTTTT. Amino acid sequence: CASSLRTGPIRETGELFF.

The chain uses TRBV7-2 and TRBJ2-2; 8 bases fit TRBD1. The CDR3 length is 15 residues. J lost 5 bases, V lost 4 bases, and 6 bases had no gene match. CDR1 is SGHTA, CDR2 FQGNSA, per germline. The CDR3 sequence: CASSYRGSGTGELFF. Written as DNA, the CDR3 is TGTGCCAGCAGCTACAGGGGGAGTGGGACCGGGGAGCTGTTTTTT.

The chain links TRBV18 to TRBJ1-5; 7 nucleotides line up with TRBD1. With 3 bases clipped from V and 4 bases from J, the junction kept 9 bases outside the gene matches. The germline V gene encodes CDR1 KGHSH and CDR2 LQKENI. This CDR3 has 16 amino acids. The CDR3 coding sequence is TGTGCCAGCTCACCTCAAGAGGGGGCTCATAATCAGCCCCAGCATTTT. Its translation: CASSPQEGAHNQPQHF. The complete variable domain, with remaining parts taken from reference TRBV18 and TRBJ1-5, reads NAGVMQNPRHLVRRRGQEARLRCSPMKGHSHVYWYRQLPEEGLKFMVYLQKENIIDESGMPKERFSAEFPKEGPSILRIQQVVRGDSAAYFCASSPQEGAHNQPQHFGDGTRLSIL.

This clone was recorded once. The genes are TRBV15 and TRBJ2-5, with D perhaps matching TRBD1 or TRBD2 (5 bases each). Looked up from germline, CDR1 is LNHNV and CDR2 is YYDKDF (reference sequence). The V end was cut by 0 bases, the J end by 5 bases, with 13 bases between. The CDR3 spans 15 residues. The CDR3 DNA is TGTGCCACCAGCAGAGATCGGCAGGGCGGGGAGACCCAGTACTTC. It is translated as CATSRDRQGGETQYF.

V and J are TRBV2 and TRBJ2-7, with 10 bases aligning to TRBD1. This CDR3 spans 15 amino acids. The J segment lost 3 bases and the V segment lost 7 bases, leaving 9 bases of the junction unmatched. CDR1 SNHLY and CDR2 FYNNEI come from the germline V gene. The CDR3 loop is CASTPDRGTDYEQYF. The CDR3 region has the DNA TGTGCCAGCACCCCGGACAGGGGGACCGACTACGAGCAGTACTTC. Full variable domain (outside the CDR3, taken from reference TRBV2 and TRBJ2-7): EPEVTQTPSHQVTQMGQEVILRCVPISNHLYFYWYRQILGQKVEFLVSFYNNEISEKSEIFDDQFSVERPDGSNFTLKIRSTKLEDSAMYFCASTPDRGTDYEQYFGPGTRLTVT.

This chain uses TRBV7-9 with TRBJ1-1; D is undetermined. Germline V gene lookup returns CDR1 SEHNR and CDR2 FQNEAQ (reference sequence). The CDR3 runs 13 residues. V lost 3 bases and J lost 1, with 6 bases in between. The CDR3 DNA reads TGTGCCAGCAGCTTTCAGGAGAACACTGAAGCTTTCTTT. Translating gives CASSFQENTEAFF. The variable domain in full, completed from reference TRBV7-9 and TRBJ1-1, reads DTGVSQNPRHKITKRGQNVTFRCDPISEHNRLYWYRQTLGQGPEFLTYFQNEAQLEKSRLLSDRFSAERPKGSFSTLEIQRTEQGDSAMYLCASSFQENTEAFFGQGTRLTVV.

J is TRBJ2-3 and V is TRBV24-1; D may be TRBD2 (7 bases). Germline V gene lookup returns CDR1 KGHDR and CDR2 SFDVKD. Trimming stripped 9 bases from V and 0 bases from J, with 15 bases between. The CDR3 is 15 amino acids. CDR3 nucleotide sequence: TGTGCCACCTCCCTGGGGGGGGCCAGCACAGATACGCAGTATTTT. Encoded protein: CATSLGGASTDTQYF.

This chain joins TRBV4-1 and TRBJ1-1; D uncertain. Germline V CDR1 and CDR2: MGHRA, YSYEKL. Between the trimmed V and J ends, which lost 0 bases and 0 bases, there was a span of 11 bases. There are 16 residues in the CDR3. CDR3: CASSQEGRGMNTEAFF. The DNA of the CDR3 is TGCGCCAGCAGCCAAGAAGGTAGAGGAATGAACACTGAAGCTTTCTTT.

The chain combines TRBV5-1 with TRBJ1-3, with 9 nucleotides matching TRBD1. The CDR3 has 17 residues. Per germline, CDR1 SGHRS and CDR2 YFSETQ. V was pared by 2 bases and J by 0 bases, with 6 bases of the junction left unmatched. The CDR3 sequence: CASSLGGQGLSGNTIYF. Here the CDR3 DNA reads TGCGCCAGCAGCTTAGGGGGACAGGGCCTCTCTGGAAACACCATATATTTT. The full variable domain, completed using reference TRBV5-1 and TRBJ1-3, is KAGVTQTPRYLIKTRGQQVTLSCSPISGHRSVSWYQQTPGQGLQFLFEYFSETQRNKGNFPGRFSGRQFSNSRSEMNVSTLELGDSALYLCASSLGGQGLSGNTIYFGEGSWLTVV.

This clone was observed once. The chain joins TRBV2 to TRBJ1-4; D not certain. V lost 3 bases and J lost 5, with 16 bases in between. Germline loops: CDR1 SNHLY, CDR2 FYNNEI. This CDR3 spans 16 amino acids. CDR3 nucleotides: TGTGCCAGCAGTGAGAGGGCAGAGCCTGAAAATGAAAAACTGTTTTTT. Its protein product is CASSERAEPENEKLFF.

This sequence joins TRBV11-3 and TRBJ2-5; tentative D call: TRBD1 (5 bases). The V end was cut by 5 bases, the J end by 4 bases, with 11 bases between. The germline V gene encodes CDR1 SGHNT and CDR2 YENEEA. CDR3 length: 13 residues. CDR3 DNA sequence: TGTGCCAGCAGCGGGCAGGGCGGAGAGACCCAGTACTTC. Its protein product is CASSGQGGETQYF.

The rearrangement links TRBV2 to TRBJ2-5; tentatively, D is TRBD1 or TRBD2 (5 bases each). Trimming took off 7 bases at V and 3 bases at J, with 18 bases between the two ends. Germline CDR1 and CDR2: SNHLY and FYNNEI. The CDR3 length is 15 residues. The CDR3 nucleotides are TGTGCCAGCACCAAGGGACCTTTGGGGGAAGAGACCCAGTACTTC. Amino acids: CASTKGPLGEETQYF.

The sample holds one count of this clone. The chain is built from TRBV12-5 and TRBJ2-7; TRBD2 agrees at 11 bases. J gave up 0 bases and V 0 bases, and 1 base lay outside the gene matches. Germline V gene sequence: CDR1 LGHNT, CDR2 FRNRAP. The CDR3 runs to 16 residues. Here the CDR3 reads CASGLVGLAGSYEQYV. The CDR3 DNA follows: TGTGCTAGTGGTTTGGTAGGACTAGCGGGCTCCTACGAGCAGTACGTC.

This chain joins TRBV12-3 or TRBV12-4 and TRBJ2-7, with 8 bases matching TRBD2. The CDR3 sequence is 12 residues long. With V trimmed by 5 bases and J by 6 bases, 3 bases remained unmatched. This CDR3 is CASSPGGGEQYF. CDR3 nucleotides: TGTGCCAGCAGTCCGGGGGGGGGCGAGCAGTACTTC.

The rearrangement joins TRBV7-6 to TRBJ1-5, with D unresolved. Trimming cost V 3 bases and J 8 bases, with 11 bases left between them. The germline V gene has CDR1 SGHVS and CDR2 FNYEAQ. The CDR3 covers 13 residues. This CDR3 reads CASSLTKVKPQHF. The CDR3 bases are TGTGCCAGCAGCTTGACCAAAGTTAAGCCCCAGCATTTT.

This sequence joins TRBV7-9 and TRBJ1-2; the D gene is possibly TRBD1 (5 bases). Trimming left V 4 bases short and J 8 bases short, with 23 bases between. The CDR3 contains 16 residues. CDR1 is SEHNR and CDR2 is FQNEAQ in the germline V gene (reference sequence). The CDR3 sequence is CASSYGGGDGAGGYTF. The DNA for the CDR3 is TGTGCCAGCAGCTACGGTGGGGGGGACGGCGCGGGCGGCTACACCTTC. Using reference TRBV7-9 and TRBJ1-2 for the parts outside the CDR3, the full variable domain is DTGVSQNPRHKITKRGQNVTFRCDPISEHNRLYWYRQTLGQGPEFLTYFQNEAQLEKSRLLSDRFSAERPKGSFSTLEIQRTEQGDSAMYLCASSYGGGDGAGGYTFGSGTRLTVV.

This clone was detected only a few times. V usage is TRBV2 and J usage is TRBJ1-4; 10 bases fit TRBD1. V was clipped by 8 bases and J by 8 bases; unmatched bases: 8. The CDR3 sequence is 14 residues long. CDR1 is SNHLY, CDR2 FYNNEI, per germline. CDR3 in amino acids: CASLVGTGDEKLFF. CDR3 coding DNA: TGTGCCAGCCTGGTAGGGACAGGGGACGAAAAACTGTTTTTT.

This rearrangement joins TRBV28 to TRBJ1-5, with D possibly TRBD1 on 5 matching bases. Trimming took off 3 bases at V and 4 bases at J, with 13 bases between the two ends. Per the germline V gene, CDR1 is MDHEN and CDR2 is SYDVKM. The CDR3 runs to 15 residues. The CDR3 is CASSLSWGMNQPQHF. CDR3 bases: TGTGCCAGCAGTTTGAGCTGGGGGATGAATCAGCCCCAGCATTTT.

J is TRBJ1-2 and V is TRBV12-5, with 7 bases fitting TRBD1. Germline V gene lookup returns CDR1 LGHNT and CDR2 FRNRAP. This CDR3 comprises 19 residues. Trimming took 3 bases from V and 8 from J; bases not matched to a gene: 24. CDR3 region: CASGFKGRGDSKTGGGYTF. The CDR3 region has the DNA TGTGCTAGTGGTTTTAAAGGCCGGGGGGACAGCAAAACTGGAGGCGGCTACACCTTC.

The V gene is TRBV4-1, the J gene TRBJ1-2, with D perhaps TRBD1 (5 bases). Germline V lookup: CDR1 MGHRA, CDR2 YSYEKL. This CDR3 comprises 14 residues. Trimming shortened V by 8 bases and J by 3 bases, and 16 bases separated the two germline ends. The CDR3 DNA follows: TGCGCCAGCTCTTCCGGGCAGGGATACTATGGCTACACCTTC. Amino acid sequence: CASSSGQGYYGYTF.

The chain uses TRBV29-1 and TRBJ2-7, with D hard to call. This CDR3 contains 13 residues. Trimming shortened V by 5 bases and J by 0 bases, and 11 bases separated the two germline ends. CDR1 SQVTM and CDR2 ANQGSEA come from the germline V gene. CDR3 region: CSVKALSSYEQYV. The CDR3 DNA sequence: TGCAGCGTTAAGGCCCTAAGCTCCTACGAGCAGTACGTC.

This chain links TRBV11-3 with TRBJ2-3; D not resolved. Looked up from germline, CDR1 is SGHNT and CDR2 is YENEEA. The V gene lost 4 bases and the J gene lost 5 bases, with 7 bases spanning the gap. This CDR3 is built from 12 residues. Written as DNA, the CDR3 is TGTGCCAGCAGCTCTCAGGAAGATACGCAGTATTTT. The encoded protein is CASSSQEDTQYF.